The subject of this entry is one T cell receptor beta chain. Its antigen is currently unknown. This sample was included in a study of post-analysis software for immune sequencing data. On the study more broadly: Relapsing-remitting, secondary progressive and progressive-relapsing forms of multiple sclerosis all featured among disease courses. Study-wide results and limits: TRBV segments more frequent in patients than in controls numbered roughly five and included TRBV5-6, TRBV5-1 and TRBV20-1. Those with multiple sclerosis, the patient group, showed significantly lower normalized Chao1 diversity than controls. Strong same-batch co-clustering of samples appeared with F measure clustering.

The V gene lost 5 bases and the J gene lost 5 bases, with 15 bases spanning the gap. CDR1 MNHEY and CDR2 SMNVEV come from the germline V gene (reference sequence). The CDR3 contains 15 residues. Unique molecular identifiers were carried by the TCR beta cDNA libraries. T cells numbering roughly 0.95 to 11 million gave rise to a few hundred thousand cDNA molecules. Each CDR3 protein is one row after TCRdb ran MiXCR on the PCR reads. The sample yields 450,000 to 700,000 distinct CDR3 sequences, about 40% seen once. The origin of this receptor is a girl under 18 with multiple sclerosis. The chain has TRBV27 and TRBJ1-4; maybe TRBD1 (5 bases). The sequenced material came from blood. The CDR3 region has the DNA TGTGCCAGCAGTGGGACGGGACGACTGAATGAAAAACTGTTTTTT. Translating gives CASSGTGRLNEKLFF.